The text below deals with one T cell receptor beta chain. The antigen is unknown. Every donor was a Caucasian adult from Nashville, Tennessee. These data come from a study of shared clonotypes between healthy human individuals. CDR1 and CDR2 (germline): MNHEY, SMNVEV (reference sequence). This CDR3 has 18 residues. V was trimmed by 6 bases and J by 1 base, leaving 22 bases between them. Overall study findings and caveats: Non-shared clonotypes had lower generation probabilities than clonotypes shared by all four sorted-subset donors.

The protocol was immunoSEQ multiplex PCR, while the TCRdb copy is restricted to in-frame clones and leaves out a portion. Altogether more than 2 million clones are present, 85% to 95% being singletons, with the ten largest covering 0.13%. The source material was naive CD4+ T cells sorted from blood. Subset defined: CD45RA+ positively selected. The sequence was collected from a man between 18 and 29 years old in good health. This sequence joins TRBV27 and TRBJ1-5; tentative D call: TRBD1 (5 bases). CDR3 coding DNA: TGTGCCAGCAGCGCCCAGGGCGGATCCTTTCGGAGCAATCAGCCCCAGCATTTT. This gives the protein CASSAQGGSFRSNQPQHF.